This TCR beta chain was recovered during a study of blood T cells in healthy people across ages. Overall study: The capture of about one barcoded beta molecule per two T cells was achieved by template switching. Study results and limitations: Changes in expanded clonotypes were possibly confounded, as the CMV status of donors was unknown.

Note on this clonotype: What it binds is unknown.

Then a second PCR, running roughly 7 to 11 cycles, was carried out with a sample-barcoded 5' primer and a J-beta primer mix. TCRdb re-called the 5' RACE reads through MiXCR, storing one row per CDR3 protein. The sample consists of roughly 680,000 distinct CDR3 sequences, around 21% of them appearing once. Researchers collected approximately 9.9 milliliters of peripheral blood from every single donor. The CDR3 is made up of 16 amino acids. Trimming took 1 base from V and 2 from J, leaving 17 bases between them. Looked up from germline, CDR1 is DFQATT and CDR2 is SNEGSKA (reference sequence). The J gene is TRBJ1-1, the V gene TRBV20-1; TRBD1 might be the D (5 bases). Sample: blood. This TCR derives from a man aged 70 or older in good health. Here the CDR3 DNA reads TGCAGTGCTAGAGCCGGGGCAGGGAGCCCCAACACTGAAGCTTTCTTT. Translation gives CSARAGAGSPNTEAFF.